The 4 T cell receptor beta chains presented below share a single source sample, sequenced in a study of vaccination effects on CD4 cells after COVID-19. No cognate antigen is known for these TCRs. Assay used: immunoSEQ multiplex PCR; TCRdb lists only in-frame clones, some missing. The data show fewer than 15,000 clones, around 75% seen once. After expansion with viral peptide pools in the ViraFEST assay, antigen-specific CD4+ T cells were sequenced. At the end of over 8 days of culture, CD4+ T cells were isolated. Vaccine administered to participants consisted of two doses of either BNT162b2 or mRNA-1273. The material was CD4+ T cells from PBMCs cultured with HCoV-NL63 spike peptides, obtained after COVID-19 vaccination. These receptors all come from a human donor who received a COVID-19 vaccine.

J is TRBJ2-1 and V is TRBV12-3 or TRBV12-4; D is perhaps TRBD2 (5 bases). V gave up 6 bases and J gave up 9 bases, with 15 bases separating them. The CDR3 has 13 amino acids. The CDR3 nucleotides read TGTGCCAGCAGCCATTCGTCAGCGGTTGAGCAGTTCTTC. This sequence encodes CASSHSSAVEQFF.

CDR3 sequence (DNA): TGTGCCAGCAGTTATGAGGGAAACTATGGCTACACCTTC. Its translation is CASSYEGNYGYTF. The chain joins TRBV6-5 to TRBJ1-2; D is uncertain. The V gene's germline CDR1 is MNHEY and CDR2 SVGAGI. The germline V and J ends were trimmed by 3 bases and 2 bases, with 7 bases remaining between them. The CDR3 extends over 13 amino acids.

This chain links TRBV6-6 with TRBJ1-6; no clear D gene. V was shortened by 0 bases and J by 10 bases, with 13 bases between the two germline ends. The CDR3 contains 15 residues. Germline CDR1 is MNHNY and CDR2 is SVGAGI (reference sequence). Here the CDR3 reads CASSYSSGFGSPLHF. The CDR3 region has the DNA TGTGCCAGCAGTTACTCGAGCGGGTTTGGGTCACCCCTCCACTTT.

The chain recombines TRBV6-2 or TRBV6-3 with TRBJ1-5, with a possible D match to TRBD1 (6 bases). Germline lookup yields CDR1 MNHEY and CDR2 SVGEGT. The CDR3 spans 17 residues. Trimming pared 0 bases from V and 1 base from J, leaving 13 bases between. DNA for the CDR3: TGTGCCAGCAGTTACTCGAGCCAGGGGTTAAGCAATCAGCCCCAGCATTTT. Encoded protein: CASSYSSQGLSNQPQHF.